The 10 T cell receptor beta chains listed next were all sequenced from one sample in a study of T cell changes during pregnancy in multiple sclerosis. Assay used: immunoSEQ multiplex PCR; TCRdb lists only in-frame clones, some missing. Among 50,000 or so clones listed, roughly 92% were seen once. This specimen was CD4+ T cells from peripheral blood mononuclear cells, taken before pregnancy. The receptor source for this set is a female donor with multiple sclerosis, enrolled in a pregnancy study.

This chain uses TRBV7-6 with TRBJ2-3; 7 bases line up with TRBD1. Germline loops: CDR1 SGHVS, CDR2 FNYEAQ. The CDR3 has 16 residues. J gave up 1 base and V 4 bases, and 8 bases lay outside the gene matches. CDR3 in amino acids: CASSSLTGQGTDTQYF. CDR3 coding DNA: TGTGCCAGCAGCTCACTGACAGGGCAGGGCACAGATACGCAGTATTTT.

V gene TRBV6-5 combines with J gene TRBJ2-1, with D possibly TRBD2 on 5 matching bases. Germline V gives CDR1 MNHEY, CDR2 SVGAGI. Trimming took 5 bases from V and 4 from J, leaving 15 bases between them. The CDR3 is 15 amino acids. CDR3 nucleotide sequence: TGTGCCAGCAGTCGGCGGGCCGCCCAGTACAATGAGCAGTTCTTC. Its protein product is CASSRRAAQYNEQFF.

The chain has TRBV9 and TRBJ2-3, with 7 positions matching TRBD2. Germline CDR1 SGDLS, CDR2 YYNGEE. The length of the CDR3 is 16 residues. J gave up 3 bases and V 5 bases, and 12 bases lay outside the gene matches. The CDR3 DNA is TGTGCCAGCAGACCCCCTGGACTAGTGACTACAGATACGCAGTATTTT. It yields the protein CASRPPGLVTTDTQYF.

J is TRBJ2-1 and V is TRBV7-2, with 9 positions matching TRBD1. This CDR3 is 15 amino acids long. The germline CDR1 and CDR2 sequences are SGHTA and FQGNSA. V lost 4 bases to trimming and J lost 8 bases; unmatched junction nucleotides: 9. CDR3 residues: CASSSRQGVRDEQFF. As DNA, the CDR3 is TGTGCCAGCAGCTCCCGACAGGGGGTCCGTGATGAGCAGTTCTTC.

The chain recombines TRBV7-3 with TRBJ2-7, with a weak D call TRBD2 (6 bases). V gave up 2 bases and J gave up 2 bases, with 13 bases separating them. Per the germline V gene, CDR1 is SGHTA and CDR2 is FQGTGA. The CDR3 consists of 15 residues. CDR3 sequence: CASSLDGTGTYEQYF. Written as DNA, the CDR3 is TGTGCCAGCAGCTTAGACGGGACTGGGACCTACGAGCAGTACTTC.

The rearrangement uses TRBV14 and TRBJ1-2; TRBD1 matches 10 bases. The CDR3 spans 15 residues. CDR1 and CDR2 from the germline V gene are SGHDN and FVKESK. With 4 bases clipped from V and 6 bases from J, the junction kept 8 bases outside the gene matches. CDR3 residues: CASSLLGTGENGYTF. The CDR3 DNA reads TGTGCCAGCAGCCTATTGGGGACAGGGGAGAATGGCTACACCTTC.

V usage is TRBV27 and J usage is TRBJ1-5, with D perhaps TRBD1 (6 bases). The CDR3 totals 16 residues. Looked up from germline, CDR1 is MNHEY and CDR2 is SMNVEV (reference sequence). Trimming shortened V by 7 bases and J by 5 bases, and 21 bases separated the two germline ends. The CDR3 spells CASTTPGHERDQPQHF. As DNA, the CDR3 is TGTGCCAGCACTACCCCGGGACACGAGCGCGATCAGCCCCAGCATTTT.

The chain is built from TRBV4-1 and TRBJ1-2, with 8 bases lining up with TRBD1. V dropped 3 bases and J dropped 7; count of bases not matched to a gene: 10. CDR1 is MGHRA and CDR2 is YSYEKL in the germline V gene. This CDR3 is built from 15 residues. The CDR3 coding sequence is TGCGCCAGCAGCCACAGGGGGCCGGGGATCTCTGGCTACACCTTC. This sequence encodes CASSHRGPGISGYTF.

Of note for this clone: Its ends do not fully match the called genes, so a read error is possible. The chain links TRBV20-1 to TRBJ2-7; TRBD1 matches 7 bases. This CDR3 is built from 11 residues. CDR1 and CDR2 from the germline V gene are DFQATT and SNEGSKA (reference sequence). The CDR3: CSAASGQDESF. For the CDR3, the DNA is TGCAGTGCGGCCTCCGGACAGGACGAGTCCTTC.

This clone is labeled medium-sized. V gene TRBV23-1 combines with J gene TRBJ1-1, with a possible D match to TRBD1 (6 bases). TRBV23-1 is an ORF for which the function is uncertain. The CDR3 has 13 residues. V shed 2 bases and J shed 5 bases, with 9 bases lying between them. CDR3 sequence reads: CASSQRGCTEAFF. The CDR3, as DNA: TGCGCCAGCAGTCAAAGGGGGTGTACTGAAGCTTTCTTT.